Following are 22 T cell receptor beta chains from one sample sequenced in a study of T cells in narcolepsy. Some clones are missing from TCRdb's copy, which holds only in-frame ones; the method was immunoSEQ multiplex PCR. Of 25,000 to 35,000 clones detected, roughly four fifths appear once; the ten largest clones hold about 0.64%. The specimen sequenced was memory (CD45RA-) CD4+ T cells from blood. These receptor sequences come from a human donor in good health.

The J gene is TRBJ1-6, the V gene TRBV2, with D unclear. V was cut by 4 bases and J by 10 bases, with 17 bases left in between. CDR1 SNHLY and CDR2 FYNNEI come from the germline V gene. This CDR3 region has 15 residues. DNA of the CDR3: TGTGCCAGCAGTGTAGGAGGCAAGTCCGGGTCACCCCTCCACTTT. It codes for CASSVGGKSGSPLHF.

The chain joins TRBV7-2 to TRBJ1-6; a possible D gene is TRBD1 (6 bases). The CDR3 length is 19 residues. Per germline, CDR1 SGHTA and CDR2 FQGNSA. The V end was cut by 3 bases, the J end by 2 bases, with 20 bases between. The CDR3 is CASSFSGGRGKAYNSPLHF. DNA for the CDR3: TGTGCCAGCAGCTTTTCCGGGGGGCGCGGAAAAGCCTATAATTCACCCCTCCACTTT.

This chain links TRBV7-2 with TRBJ2-5, with 13 bases fitting TRBD2. V lost 5 bases, J lost 5 bases, and 8 bases stayed unmatched. Looked up from germline, CDR1 is SGHTA and CDR2 is FQGNSA. This CDR3 spans 16 amino acids. CDR3 nucleotides: TGTGCCAGCAGCATACTAGCGGGGGGGCCTGGGGAGACCCAGTACTTC. It codes for CASSILAGGPGETQYF.

V is TRBV27 and J is TRBJ2-3, with 8 positions matching TRBD2. With V trimmed by 4 bases and J by 3 bases, 6 bases remained unmatched. The germline V gene has CDR1 MNHEY and CDR2 SMNVEV (reference sequence). CDR3 length equals 15 residues. The CDR3 loop reads CASSSGGVLTDTQYF. The CDR3 DNA is TGTGCCAGCAGTTCCGGGGGGGTTTTAACAGATACGCAGTATTTT.

V and J are TRBV5-1 and TRBJ2-1, with a tentative D call TRBD1 (6 bases). Germline assignment: CDR1 SGHRS and CDR2 YFSETQ. Trimming took 0 bases from V and 9 from J, leaving 7 bases between them. The CDR3 length is 12 residues. CDR3 in DNA: TGCGCCAGCAGCTTGGAGGGGGTTGAGCAGTTCTTC. Amino acids: CASSLEGVEQFF.

This rearrangement joins TRBV28 to TRBJ1-5; D not resolved. V gave up 6 bases and J gave up 3 bases, with 6 bases separating them. The CDR3 length is 12 residues. Germline V CDR1 and CDR2: MDHEN, SYDVKM. As DNA, the CDR3 is TGTGCCAGCAGAATCCTCAATCAGCCCCAGCATTTT. Protein: CASRILNQPQHF.

The chain recombines TRBV4-3 with TRBJ1-2; D might be TRBD1 (6 bases). Germline-derived CDR1 and CDR2 are LGHNA and YSLEER. V was trimmed by 1 base and J by 6 bases, leaving 15 bases between them. The CDR3 has 15 residues. This chain's CDR3 is CASSQGGAAKDGYTF. The CDR3 coding sequence is TGCGCCAGCAGCCAAGGGGGGGCGGCTAAAGATGGCTACACCTTC.

CDR3 residues: CASSFGPNLAEAFF. In DNA form, the CDR3 reads TGTGCCAGTAGTTTCGGGCCTAACTTGGCTGAAGCTTTCTTT. The rearrangement joins TRBV19 to TRBJ1-1; D ambiguous. Trimming shortened V by 5 bases and J by 6 bases, and 16 bases separated the two germline ends. The CDR3 sequence is 14 residues long. The V gene's germline CDR1 is LNHDA and CDR2 SQIVND (reference sequence).

The DNA for the CDR3 is TGCGCCAGCAGCTTGGTGGCTAGCGGGGGGGCCGTCACAGATACGCAGTATTTT. Amino acids: CASSLVASGGAVTDTQYF. The chain recombines TRBV5-1 with TRBJ2-3; 12 positions agree with TRBD2. Germline V CDR1 and CDR2: SGHRS, YFSETQ. V shed 0 bases and J 2 bases; nucleotides not matched to a gene: 7. This CDR3 spans 18 amino acids.

The chain carries TRBV6-1 and TRBJ1-3; no reliable D call. The germline gives CDR1 MNHNS, CDR2 SASEGT. The V end lost 3 bases, the J end lost 0 bases, and 3 bases lay between the germline ends. The CDR3 loop spans 13 amino acids. For the CDR3, the DNA is TGTGCCAGCAGTGAGAGCTCTGGAAACACCATATATTTT. Translating gives CASSESSGNTIYF.

This clone showed up just a few times. This chain joins TRBV7-2 and TRBJ2-5; D is possibly TRBD1 or TRBD2 (5 bases each). V was cut by 5 bases and J by 5 bases, with 24 bases left in between. CDR1 is SGHTA, CDR2 FQGNSA, per germline. The CDR3 runs to 17 residues. For the CDR3, the DNA is TGTGCCAGCAGCGCAGCCGATCGAGGGACCAAAGTGGAGACCCAGTACTTC. This translates into CASSAADRGTKVETQYF.

The chain couples TRBV6-4 to TRBJ1-1, with 11 bases fitting TRBD1. The CDR3 loop spans 16 amino acids. V shed 6 bases, J shed 4 bases, and the junction held 10 bases outside the gene matches. CDR1 is MRHNA, CDR2 SNTAGT, per germline. The CDR3 DNA reads as TGTGCCAGCAGAGCCGGGACAGGGGGACTGGGCACTGAAGCTTTCTTT. This sequence encodes CASRAGTGGLGTEAFF.

The rearrangement links TRBV5-1 to TRBJ2-7; no definite D call. This CDR3 is 15 amino acids long. Per the germline V gene, CDR1 is SGHRS and CDR2 is YFSETQ. Trimming left V 0 bases short and J 3 bases short, with 13 bases between. CDR3 sequence: CASSLAPDGVYEQYV. CDR3 sequence (DNA): TGCGCCAGCAGCTTGGCGCCGGACGGAGTCTACGAGCAGTACGTC.

The chain recombines TRBV10-3 with TRBJ1-3; no reliable D call. Trimming removed 4 bases from V and 3 bases from J, with 16 bases in between. The CDR3 loop spans 16 amino acids. Germline V lookup: CDR1 ENHRY, CDR2 SYGVKD. CDR3 DNA: TGTGCCATCAGTGGAGGAAAGGCTTCGGGTGGAAACACCATATATTTT. The encoded protein is CAISGGKASGGNTIYF.

This clone turned up a few times. This rearrangement joins TRBV19 to TRBJ2-4; D is perhaps TRBD2 (6 bases). Germline CDR1 is LNHDA and CDR2 is SQIVND (reference sequence). V lost 6 bases and J lost 4, with 10 bases in between. There are 13 residues in the CDR3. The CDR3 region is CASREGPKNIQYF. CDR3 DNA: TGTGCCAGTAGGGAGGGGCCGAAAAACATTCAGTACTTC.

The J gene is TRBJ2-7, the V gene TRBV30; D is possibly TRBD2 (6 bases). The CDR3 is 14 residues long. The V end was cut by 1 base, the J end by 0 bases, with 10 bases between. From germline, CDR1 is GTSNPN and CDR2 SVGIG (reference sequence). CDR3 in amino acids: CAWSGGVGSYEQYF. Here the CDR3 DNA reads TGTGCCTGGAGTGGGGGGGTCGGCTCCTACGAGCAGTACTTC.

The chain uses TRBV28 and TRBJ2-7; possibly TRBD1 for D (6 bases). Germline CDR1 and CDR2: MDHEN and SYDVKM. CDR3 length: 15 amino acids. V was cut by 2 bases and J by 5 bases, with 16 bases left in between. The CDR3 is CASSLGGSGSHEQYF. Here the CDR3 DNA reads TGTGCCAGCAGTTTAGGGGGCTCAGGATCCCACGAGCAGTACTTC.

V is TRBV5-8 and J is TRBJ1-1; D is unclear. This CDR3 contains 10 residues. CDR1 and CDR2 from the germline V gene are SGHTS and YDEGEE. V was shortened by 4 bases and J by 10 bases, with 8 bases between the two germline ends. DNA of the CDR3: TGTGCCAGCAGCCCCCGGGCAGCTTTCTTT. It codes for CASSPRAAFF.

The chain has TRBV30 and TRBJ1-5; 10 nucleotides line up with TRBD1. V was clipped by 2 bases and J by 0 bases; unmatched bases: 7. Germline V CDR1 and CDR2: GTSNPN, SVGIG (reference sequence). This CDR3 comprises 17 residues. The CDR3 reads CAWSQDRGGDSNQPQHF. For the CDR3, the DNA is TGTGCCTGGAGTCAGGACAGGGGGGGGGATAGCAATCAGCCCCAGCATTTT.

This chain links TRBV2 with TRBJ1-5, with 9 nucleotides matching TRBD1. From germline, CDR1 is SNHLY and CDR2 FYNNEI. CDR3 length equals 14 residues. V lost 4 bases to trimming and J lost 3 bases; unmatched junction nucleotides: 1. Here the CDR3 DNA reads TGTGCCAGCAGTGGGACAGGGGCCAATCAGCCCCAGCATTTT. It codes for CASSGTGANQPQHF.

The chain joins TRBV5-6 to TRBJ2-6; D is uncertain. Germline CDR1 is SGHDT and CDR2 is YYEEEE. Trimming cost V 0 bases and J 4 bases, with 8 bases left between them. CDR3 length equals 15 residues. The CDR3 DNA reads as TGTGCCAGCAGCTTGGTGGGGTTAGGGGCCAACGTCCTGACTTTC. Its protein is CASSLVGLGANVLTF.

On this clone: An end of the junction does not agree with germline; a read error may underlie this. The chain joins TRBV5-4 to TRBJ1-6, with 9 bases fitting TRBD1. The germline V gene encodes CDR1 SGHNT and CDR2 YYREEE (reference sequence). The CDR3 loop spans 14 amino acids. CDR3 DNA: TGTGCCAGCAGTTTGGACAGGGGAGATTCACCCCTCCACTTT. It yields the protein CASSLDRGDSPLHF.